The clone carrying this T cell receptor beta chain has a count of ten or more. Its antigen is currently unknown. V lost 8 bases and J lost 10, with 19 bases in between. This CDR3 region has 13 residues. The V gene's germline CDR1 is MNHNS and CDR2 SASEGT. This specimen belongs to a study of T-cell reconstitution after alpha-beta-depleted transplantation in children. Study-wide results and limits: The origin of alpha-beta T cells about two months after transplant was reportedly several hundred expanded graft clones.

The TCRbeta library was prepared with unique molecular identifiers. One entry per CDR3 protein, called by TCRdb with MiXCR from the PCR reads. Of 150,000 to 200,000 distinct CDR3 sequences listed, roughly 6% are singletons. This TCR was sampled from a girl in the first two years of life with combined immunodeficiency, due to receive a stem cell transplant. Specimen: PBMCs, collected before TCRalphabeta/CD19-depleted stem cell transplant. The chain links TRBV6-1 to TRBJ2-3, with a tentative D call TRBD2 (5 bases). The CDR3 DNA reads as TGTGCCAGCGGGAGTGGTCGATCATCGGCGCAGTATTTT. Its translation is CASGSGRSSAQYF.